Below are 29 T cell receptor beta chains sequenced from a single sample in a study of blood T cells in healthy people across ages. With a J-beta primer mix and a sample-barcoded 5' primer, a second PCR ran roughly 6 to 11 cycles. MiXCR was run by TCRdb on the 5' RACE reads, yielding one entry per CDR3 protein. The sample lists about 620,000 distinct CDR3 sequences, around 20% occurring once. Sequencing was done on a sample of blood. The receptors were sampled from a man between 65 and 80 years old in good health.

The chain joins TRBV15 to TRBJ2-6; D is unclear. CDR3 length: 17 amino acids. In germline, CDR1 is LNHNV, CDR2 YYDKDF (reference sequence). V was pared by 1 base and J by 0 bases, with 10 bases between. The CDR3 nucleotides are TGTGCCACCAGCAGAGTCTACCTTAACTCTGGGGCCAACGTCCTGACTTTC. This translates into CATSRVYLNSGANVLTF.

This chain joins TRBV29-1 and TRBJ1-2; D not certain. The CDR3 is 10 amino acids. CDR1 SQVTM and CDR2 ANQGSEA come from the germline V gene. V was pared by 3 bases and J by 3 bases, with 2 bases between. CDR3 nucleotides: TGCAGCGTTGATTACTATGGCTACACCTTC. As protein: CSVDYYGYTF. Variable domain in full (rest from reference TRBV29-1 and TRBJ1-2): SAVISQKPSRDICQRGTSLTIQCQVDSQVTMMFWYRQQPGQSLTLIATANQGSEATYESGFVIDKFPISRPNLTFSTLTVSNMSPEDSSIYLCSVDYYGYTFGSGTRLTVV.

Details on this clonotype: Because the CDR3's place on the DNA is in doubt, the DNA is left out and the CDR3 is given as listed by TCRdb. The genes are TRBV27 and TRBJ2-4; the table's D call, TRBD1, was not checked against the DNA. Germline CDR1 and CDR2: MNHEY and SMNVEV (reference sequence). With termini counted, the CDR3 has 14 amino acids. The CDR3 reads CASSTSGQENIQYF.

In the case of this clonotype: Germline is not matched at one junction end, which may reflect a read error. The CDR3 nucleotides read TGTGCCAGCAGTCGAGACCAAGCCCGCTTCTTC. Its protein is CASSRDQARFF. The chain links TRBV3-1 to TRBJ2-5; D is undetermined. This CDR3 comprises 11 residues. In germline, CDR1 is LGHDT, CDR2 YNNKEL (reference sequence).

This clonotype was seen repeatedly, ten times or more. This chain uses TRBV15 with TRBJ2-5; D gene uncertain. This CDR3 region has 14 residues. Per the germline V gene, CDR1 is LNHNV and CDR2 is YYDKDF (reference sequence). V was shortened by 0 bases and J by 5 bases, with 10 bases between the two germline ends. CDR3 region: CATSRDLLEETQYF. As DNA, the CDR3 is TGTGCCACCAGCAGAGATTTGTTAGAGGAGACCCAGTACTTC. Filled out from reference TRBV15 and TRBJ2-5, the complete variable domain reads DAMVIQNPRYQVTQFGKPVTLSCSQTLNHNVMYWYQQKSSQAPKLLFHYYDKDFNNEADTPDNFQSRRPNTSFCFLDIRSPGLGDTAMYLCATSRDLLEETQYFGPGTRLLVL.

Only a few counts were recorded for this clonotype. The gene calls are TRBV5-1 and TRBJ2-3, with 7 bases identical to TRBD2. The CDR3 spans 16 residues. The V segment lost 7 bases and the J segment 2 bases; nucleotides outside the gene matches: 13. Per germline, CDR1 SGHRS and CDR2 YFSETQ. CDR3 DNA sequence: TGCGCCAGCCAAATGACAGCGGGAACGTTCACAGATACGCAGTATTTT. Its protein is CASQMTAGTFTDTQYF.

The rearrangement links TRBV6-1 to TRBJ2-1; 10 bases agree with TRBD1. The germline CDR1 and CDR2 sequences are MNHNS and SASEGT. V dropped 10 bases and J dropped 8; count of bases not matched to a gene: 5. CDR3 length: 12 residues. Written as DNA, the CDR3 is TGTGCCACCGGGACAGGGGCTCATGAGCAGTTCTTC. It is translated as CATGTGAHEQFF.

This clonotype turned up a few times. The V call is TRBV12-5, the J call TRBJ1-3; D unclear. V dropped 3 bases and J dropped 0 bases, with 6 bases sitting between them. Germline CDR1 is LGHNT and CDR2 is FRNRAP. The CDR3 has 14 amino acids. The CDR3 DNA is TGTGCTAGTGGTTTCTCAAACTCTGGAAACACCATATATTTT. Its translation is CASGFSNSGNTIYF.

The sample holds a few counts of this clonotype. The rearrangement joins TRBV3-1 to TRBJ2-1, with D unclear. The CDR3 sequence is 12 residues long. Germline-derived CDR1 and CDR2 are LGHDT and YNNKEL (reference sequence). The ends were cut back, 0 bases at V and 10 bases at J, with 7 bases in the middle. The CDR3 region has the DNA TGTGCCAGCAGCCAAGAAGGCCGGGAGCAGTTCTTC. It specifies CASSQEGREQFF.

This clonotype was observed a handful of times. The chain couples TRBV27 to TRBJ2-1, with 8 positions matching TRBD2. Germline assignment: CDR1 MNHEY and CDR2 SMNVEV (reference sequence). This CDR3 has 15 amino acids. Losses at the gene ends were 0 bases for V and 12 bases for J; bases not matched to a gene: 10. CDR3 residues: CASSLSGVTSAMQFF. The CDR3, as DNA: TGTGCCAGCAGTTTATCGGGGGTGACTAGCGCAATGCAGTTCTTC.

This clonotype came up many times. J is TRBJ2-7 and V is TRBV11-1; 8 bases align to TRBD1. Trimming removed 0 bases from V and 3 bases from J; junction bases left unmatched: 4. The V gene's germline CDR1 is SGHAT and CDR2 FQDESV (reference sequence). This CDR3 comprises 15 residues. The CDR3 sequence is CASSLARDRSYEQYF. The DNA for the CDR3 is TGTGCCAGCAGCTTAGCCCGGGACAGGAGCTACGAGCAGTACTTC. The complete variable domain, with remaining parts taken from reference TRBV11-1 and TRBJ2-7, reads EAEVAQSPRYKITEKSQAVAFWCDPISGHATLYWYRQILGQGPELLVQFQDESVVDDSQLPKDRFSAERLKGVDSTLKIQPAELGDSAMYLCASSLARDRSYEQYFGPGTRLTVT.

The chain uses TRBV20-1 and TRBJ2-5; D ambiguous. CDR1 is DFQATT and CDR2 is SNEGSKA in the germline V gene (reference sequence). The ends were cut back, 5 bases at V and 1 base at J, with 11 bases in the middle. This CDR3 is built from 13 residues. CDR3 DNA: TGCAGTGCTCTGAGACACTTCCAAGAGACCCAGTACTTC. Amino acid sequence: CSALRHFQETQYF.

This clonotype was seen only a few times. The chain combines TRBV5-1 with TRBJ1-2, with D hard to call. This CDR3 has 14 amino acids. Per germline, CDR1 SGHRS and CDR2 YFSETQ. The V end lost 1 base, the J end lost 4 bases, and 11 bases lay between the germline ends. Written as DNA, the CDR3 is TGCGCCAGCAGCTTGACCCCAGAGCCCTATGGCTACACCTTC. It codes for CASSLTPEPYGYTF.

The sample holds one count of this clonotype. CDR3 residues: CASSFVIRSADTQYF. CDR3 sequence (DNA): TGTGCCAGCAGCTTCGTCATACGTTCGGCAGATACGCAGTATTTT. The genes are TRBV11-2 and TRBJ2-3; D uncertain. CDR1 is SGHAT, CDR2 FQNNGV, per germline. The CDR3 length is 15 residues. Trimming shortened V by 3 bases and J by 4 bases, and 14 bases separated the two germline ends.

This clonotype was picked up a small number of times. This chain uses TRBV20-1 with TRBJ2-2; D possibly matches TRBD1 or TRBD2 (5 bases each). V lost 3 bases and J 3 bases, leaving 14 bases between the germline ends. Germline V gives CDR1 DFQATT, CDR2 SNEGSKA (reference sequence). This CDR3 comprises 15 residues. As DNA, the CDR3 is TGCAGTGCTAGGCCCCCGGGGCCTGACACCGGGGAGCTGTTTTTT. Its translation is CSARPPGPDTGELFF.

This clonotype has only a few counts. V usage is TRBV5-1 and J usage is TRBJ2-1; D uncertain. V lost 0 bases, J lost 4 bases, and 8 bases lay in between. Germline-derived CDR1 and CDR2 are SGHRS and YFSETQ. The CDR3 consists of 14 residues. CDR3 sequence: CASSLDGDYNEQFF. The CDR3 DNA sequence: TGCGCCAGCAGCTTGGACGGAGATTACAATGAGCAGTTCTTC.

V is TRBV6-6 and J is TRBJ2-7; a weak D match, TRBD2 (5 bases). This CDR3 region has 13 residues. Germline CDR1 MNHNY, CDR2 SVGAGI (reference sequence). Between the trimmed V and J ends, which lost 8 bases and 2 bases, there was a span of 13 bases. CDR3 sequence reads: CASVKGSPYEQYF. The CDR3 nucleotides read TGTGCCAGCGTTAAAGGGAGCCCCTACGAGCAGTACTTC.

This clonotype was seen ten or more times. V usage is TRBV20-1 and J usage is TRBJ2-1, with D possibly matching TRBD1 (6 bases). The CDR3 is 11 amino acids. Germline loops: CDR1 DFQATT, CDR2 SNEGSKA (reference sequence). Deletions cut 0 bases from V and 12 bases from J, with 9 bases between. The CDR3 sequence: CSARDQGRQFF. For the CDR3, the DNA is TGCAGTGCTAGAGATCAGGGGAGGCAGTTCTTC.

The CDR3 nucleotides read TGTGCCAGCAGCTTGATTACGCAGTATTTT. It specifies CASSLITQYF. This sequence joins TRBV11-2 and TRBJ2-3; no clear D gene. V lost 3 bases to trimming and J lost 8 bases, with 3 bases between them. This CDR3 spans 10 amino acids. Germline V gives CDR1 SGHAT, CDR2 FQNNGV.

This clonotype was picked up a small number of times. The chain uses TRBV27 and TRBJ1-4; D is perhaps TRBD1 (6 bases). The V gene's germline CDR1 is MNHEY and CDR2 SMNVEV (reference sequence). Trimming removed 5 bases from V and 8 bases from J, with 21 bases in between. This CDR3 is built from 16 residues. CDR3 nucleotide sequence: TGTGCCAGCAGTCCCCTCCGGAGGGGGTGGGAAGAAAAACTGTTTTTT. This translates into CASSPLRRGWEEKLFF.

This chain joins TRBV18 and TRBJ2-7; D is ambiguous. CDR1 and CDR2 (germline): KGHSH, LQKENI. V was shortened by 0 bases and J by 2 bases, with 11 bases between the two germline ends. This CDR3 spans 15 amino acids. The CDR3 nucleotides are TGTGCCAGCTCACCACCGGATCTAGAAACCTACGAGCAGTACTTC. As protein: CASSPPDLETYEQYF.

This clonotype was observed many times. V and J are TRBV20-1 and TRBJ1-4; the D gene is possibly TRBD1 (6 bases). Germline CDR1 reads DFQATT; CDR2 reads SNEGSKA (reference sequence). V gave up 5 bases and J gave up 8 bases, with 18 bases separating them. The CDR3 covers 14 residues. CDR3 DNA: TGCAGTGCTCCGATATCCAGGGGAGACGAAAAACTGTTTTTT. Its translation is CSAPISRGDEKLFF.

The chain has TRBV12-5 and TRBJ2-3; 9 nucleotides match TRBD1. The CDR3 length is 13 residues. Per the germline V gene, CDR1 is LGHNT and CDR2 is FRNRAP. For the CDR3, the DNA is TGTGCCTCCGGAGGACAGGGGTTAGATACGCAGTATTTT. Protein: CASGGQGLDTQYF.

In its sample, this clonotype was seen a few times. The chain joins TRBV19 to TRBJ2-5; 11 nucleotides line up with TRBD2. The DNA end favors TRBJ2-1, so the J call may be wrong. This CDR3 region has 17 residues. The germline gives CDR1 LNHDA, CDR2 SQIVND (reference sequence). The CDR3 here is CASSIETSGRNYNEQFF. Written as DNA, the CDR3 is TGTGCCAGTAGTATAGAAACTAGCGGGAGAAATTACAATGAGCAGTTCTTC.

The gene calls are TRBV2 and TRBJ2-5, with 7 bases aligning to TRBD2. Germline CDR1 reads SNHLY; CDR2 reads FYNNEI. This CDR3 has 19 residues. V shed 1 base, J shed 6 bases, and the junction held 20 bases outside the gene matches. The CDR3 loop is CASSEEGLPGKSGGQTQYF. CDR3 DNA: TGTGCCAGCAGTGAAGAGGGTTTGCCTGGAAAATCGGGGGGACAGACCCAGTACTTC.

V usage is TRBV27 and J usage is TRBJ2-1; TRBD2 aligns across 12 bases. Unmatched junction bases numbered 7, after V lost 8 bases and J lost 5 bases. The CDR3 spans 15 residues. Germline V CDR1 and CDR2: MNHEY, SMNVEV (reference sequence). The CDR3 region has the DNA TGTGCCAGCGCGACTAGCGGGAGAGCAGACAATGAGCAGTTCTTC. This gives the protein CASATSGRADNEQFF.

The chain uses TRBV10-3 and TRBJ1-4; possible D gene TRBD1, 5 bases. Looked up from germline, CDR1 is ENHRY and CDR2 is SYGVKD. Trimming left V 7 bases short and J 6 bases short, with 12 bases between. The CDR3 loop spans 13 amino acids. In nucleotides, the CDR3 is TGTGCCATCAAGGATACGGGGGATGAAAAACTGTTTTTT. Translated: CAIKDTGDEKLFF.

Many counts were recorded for this clonotype. One end of the junction is discordant with germline, which a read error may explain. The rearrangement uses TRBV5-1 and TRBJ2-7, with 14 bases fitting TRBD2. This CDR3 region has 15 residues. Per the germline V gene, CDR1 is SGHRS and CDR2 is YFSETQ. CDR3 DNA sequence: TGTGCCAGCAGTTTAGGACTAGCGGGAGGCTACGAGCAGTACTTC. Translation: CASSLGLAGGYEQYF.

The V and J genes are TRBV7-9 and TRBJ2-3; D uncertain. The CDR3 consists of 14 residues. V was pared by 5 bases and J by 2 bases, with 11 bases between. From germline, CDR1 is SEHNR and CDR2 FQNEAQ (reference sequence). The CDR3 bases are TGTGCCAGCAGCATTAAGATCCCCACAGATACGCAGTATTTT. This encodes CASSIKIPTDTQYF.